The rows below give T cell receptor beta chains drawn from one sample of a study of monozygotic twins with inflammatory bowel disease. TCRdb processed the 5' RACE reads again and assigns one entry to each CDR3 protein, with no DNA. This sample's table reports about 160,000 distinct CDR3 sequences. Specimen: blood. The receptors here all came from a human donor with ulcerative colitis or Crohn's disease, or a healthy co-twin of an affected twin (not recorded which). The CDR3 runs from the conserved cysteine through the conserved F or W. Each record gives: CDR3 protein, V gene, J gene.

CDR3: CASSLGPGGSVGELFF
V: TRBV7-7
J: TRBJ2-2

CDR3: CASSLNGRGKTEAFF
V: TRBV7-3
J: TRBJ1-1

CDR3: CSPYAQGYGYTF
V: TRBV20-1
J: TRBJ1-2

CDR3: CASSSSLWNSPLHF
V: TRBV7-9
J: TRBJ1-6

CDR3: CASSSPRGSGNQPQHF
V: TRBV12-3/TRBV12-4
J: TRBJ1-5

CDR3: CASSENTAQNTIYF
V: TRBV7-9
J: TRBJ1-3

CDR3: CSVGTANTEAFF
V: TRBV29-1
J: TRBJ1-1

CDR3: CASAQGGLYEQYF
V: TRBV3-1
J: TRBJ2-7

CDR3: CASRPLAGDTQYF
V: TRBV7-2
J: TRBJ2-3

CDR3: CASSPVLAGDRNEQFF
V: TRBV18
J: TRBJ2-1

CDR3: CASSLETGVGAFF
V: TRBV11-1
J: TRBJ1-1

CDR3: CSAYTATAKNIQYF
V: TRBV20-1
J: TRBJ2-4

CDR3: CASSQGDLAGVSYEQYF
V: TRBV6-5
J: TRBJ2-7

CDR3: CATSREGPQGNSPLHF
V: TRBV15
J: TRBJ1-6

CDR3: CASRGTGTEKLFF
V: TRBV6-1
J: TRBJ1-4

CDR3: CASSERLRSGGATDTQYF
V: TRBV2
J: TRBJ2-3

CDR3: CASSPGGTNTGELFF
V: TRBV7-2
J: TRBJ2-2

CDR3: CAISRTSTDTQYF
V: TRBV6-5
J: TRBJ2-3